These 23 T cell receptor beta chains share one sample of origin, sequenced in a study of blood T cell repertoires in COVID-19. TCRdb keeps only in-frame clones here, not all; method: immunoSEQ multiplex PCR. The table shows more than 40,000 clones, with approximately 90% occurring only once. Input material: peripheral blood. These TCRs come from a man aged 45 to 65 with active COVID-19.

The V gene is TRBV5-1, the J gene TRBJ2-3, with a possible D match to TRBD1 (6 bases). Germline V gene lookup returns CDR1 SGHRS and CDR2 YFSETQ. The CDR3 is 17 amino acids. V lost 0 bases and J 1 base, leaving 15 bases between the germline ends. The CDR3 protein is CASSLALDSRGTDTQYF. In DNA, the CDR3 is TGCGCCAGCAGCTTGGCCCTGGACAGTCGGGGCACAGATACGCAGTATTTT.

The CDR3: CASNPDREVYGGYTF. The CDR3 region has the DNA TGTGCCAGTAACCCTGACAGGGAGGTTTATGGAGGCTACACCTTC. The chain recombines TRBV19 with TRBJ1-2, with 7 bases matching TRBD1. This CDR3 comprises 15 residues. The V gene's germline CDR1 is LNHDA and CDR2 SQIVND (reference sequence). The junction had 16 bases not matched to a gene; V was cut back by 7 bases and J by 8 bases. The entire variable domain, with the rest obtained from reference TRBV19 and TRBJ1-2, is as follows: DGGITQSPKYLFRKEGQNVTLSCEQNLNHDAMYWYRQDPGQGLRLIYYSQIVNDFQKGDIAEGYSVSREKKESFPLTVTSAQKNPTAFYLCASNPDREVYGGYTFGSGTRLTVV.

This clone was counted once. The chain has TRBV29-1 and TRBJ1-4, with D unresolved. V shed 5 bases and J shed 4 bases, with 14 bases lying between them. This CDR3 is 14 amino acids long. Germline V CDR1 and CDR2: SQVTM, ANQGSEA. The chain's CDR3 is CSVPMGGVNEKLFF. The DNA for the CDR3 is TGCAGCGTTCCCATGGGAGGTGTTAATGAAAAACTGTTTTTT.

The genes are TRBV28 and TRBJ2-5; TRBD1 is a possible D gene (6 bases). Trimming shortened V by 5 bases and J by 5 bases, and 21 bases separated the two germline ends. The CDR3 has 16 residues. Germline V gene lookup returns CDR1 MDHEN and CDR2 SYDVKM. The DNA for the CDR3 is TGTGCCAGCAGTCCCCCGACAGGAGAGATCGTCGAGACCCAGTACTTC. It encodes CASSPPTGEIVETQYF.

The chain combines TRBV5-1 with TRBJ1-5; TRBD1 is a possible D gene (6 bases). V dropped 4 bases and J dropped 3 bases, with 11 bases sitting between them. Germline CDR1 SGHRS, CDR2 YFSETQ. The CDR3 consists of 14 residues. In nucleotides, the CDR3 is TGCGCCAGCAGCCCCGGACAGACCAATCAGCCCCAGCATTTT. This sequence encodes CASSPGQTNQPQHF.

The chain uses TRBV7-3 and TRBJ1-3, with D perhaps TRBD1 (5 bases). CDR1 SGHTA and CDR2 FQGTGA come from the germline V gene. The CDR3 loop spans 15 amino acids. Deletions cut 6 bases from V and 2 bases from J, with 14 bases between. The CDR3 reads CASSSDSRPGNTIYF. As DNA, the CDR3 is TGTGCCAGCAGTTCTGACAGCCGGCCTGGAAACACCATATATTTT. Drawing the rest from reference TRBV7-3 and TRBJ1-3, the complete variable domain is GAGVSQTPSNKVTEKGKYVELRCDPISGHTALYWYRQSLGQGPEFLIYFQGTGAADDSGLPNDRFFAVRPEGSVSTLKIQRTERGDSAVYLCASSSDSRPGNTIYFGEGSWLTVV.

The V gene is TRBV29-1, the J gene TRBJ1-5; possible D gene TRBD1, 5 bases. The CDR3 has 15 amino acids. Trimming took 4 bases from V and 0 from J, leaving 13 bases between them. From germline, CDR1 is SQVTM and CDR2 ANQGSEA. In nucleotides, the CDR3 is TGCAGCGTTGTCACAGGTGGGGTTAGCAATCAGCCCCAGCATTTT. Translated, it gives CSVVTGGVSNQPQHF.

This chain joins TRBV29-1 and TRBJ2-7; 7 positions match TRBD1. The CDR3 sequence is 12 residues long. J was trimmed by 2 bases and V by 6 bases; bases with no gene match: 4. Germline CDR1 SQVTM, CDR2 ANQGSEA. The CDR3 nucleotides are TGCAGCGTGAAAGGGACAGCCTACGAGCAGTACTTC. Its protein is CSVKGTAYEQYF.

The chain couples TRBV24-1 to TRBJ2-1; possibly TRBD2 for D (5 bases). Germline CDR1 reads KGHDR; CDR2 reads SFDVKD. V was trimmed by 6 bases and J by 5 bases, leaving 16 bases between them. CDR3 length equals 15 residues. The CDR3, as DNA: TGTGCCACCAGTTCCCGGGGTGACACCCACAATGAGCAGTTCTTC. Translated, it gives CATSSRGDTHNEQFF.

This clone has a handful of counts. J is TRBJ1-1 and V is TRBV21-1; TRBD1 is taken as the D call from the table, unchecked against the DNA. TRBV21-1 is tagged as a pseudogene. This CDR3 has 14 residues. The CDR3 region is CASSKGTPNTEAFF. The CDR3 DNA is TGTGCCAGCAGCAAAGGGACACCGAACACTGAAGCTTTCTTT.

The gene calls are TRBV7-2 and TRBJ2-7; 13 bases align to TRBD2. Germline trimming cut 5 bases from V and 6 bases from J; bases unmatched to any gene: 7. Germline CDR1 and CDR2: SGHTA and FQGNSA. The length of the CDR3 is 15 residues. CDR3 in amino acids: CASSGLAGVGREQYF. CDR3 nucleotides: TGTGCCAGCAGCGGACTAGCGGGAGTAGGGCGCGAGCAGTACTTC.

The chain employs TRBV30 and TRBJ2-3; 10 positions agree with TRBD1. CDR3 size: 14 residues. Germline assignment: CDR1 GTSNPN and CDR2 SVGIG (reference sequence). J lost 5 bases, V lost 5 bases, and 7 bases had no gene match. The CDR3 DNA follows: TGTGCCTGGGCGACAGGGGGCAAGGAAGATACGCAGTATTTT. It specifies CAWATGGKEDTQYF.

The genes are TRBV9 and TRBJ1-6; the D gene is possibly TRBD1 (6 bases). From germline, CDR1 is SGDLS and CDR2 YYNGEE. V was trimmed by 4 bases and J by 9 bases, leaving 11 bases between them. The CDR3 sequence is 13 residues long. CDR3: CASSTQDSSPLHF. The CDR3 DNA follows: TGTGCCAGCAGCACTCAGGACAGTTCACCCCTCCACTTT. Drawing the rest from reference TRBV9 and TRBJ1-6, the complete variable domain is DSGVTQTPKHLITATGQRVTLRCSPRSGDLSVYWYQQSLDQGLQFLIQYYNGEERAKGNILERFSAQQFPDLHSELNLSSLELGDSALYFCASSTQDSSPLHFGNGTRLTVT.

This sequence joins TRBV3-1 (or the pseudogene TRBV3-2) and TRBJ2-7; 15 bases align to TRBD2. Trimming cost V 2 bases and J 6 bases; bases outside gene matches: 8. Germline CDR1 LGHDT, CDR2 YNNKEL (reference sequence). There are 17 residues in the CDR3. The CDR3 here is CASSQSPWGLAGGEQYF. Written as DNA, the CDR3 is TGTGCCAGCAGCCAATCCCCATGGGGACTAGCGGGGGGCGAGCAGTACTTC.

This chain connects TRBV6-5 to TRBJ1-2; D is possibly TRBD1 (6 bases). The germline gives CDR1 MNHEY, CDR2 SVGAGI. CDR3 length: 14 amino acids. Trimming cost V 4 bases and J 8 bases, with 17 bases left between them. For the CDR3, the DNA is TGTGCCAGCAGTTTCCGCAGGGGAAGGGAAGGCTACACCTTC. Protein: CASSFRRGREGYTF.

This clone appeared a single time. The chain carries TRBV2 and TRBJ1-6; D call uncertain. V dropped 10 bases and J dropped 0 bases, with 10 bases sitting between them. Per germline, CDR1 SNHLY and CDR2 FYNNEI. The CDR3 spans 14 residues. The CDR3 nucleotides are TGTGCCAACGGAGGGAGCTCCTATAATTCACCCCTCCACTTT. It is translated as CANGGSSYNSPLHF.

This sequence joins TRBV18 and TRBJ2-7; 8 positions match TRBD2. V lost 5 bases and J lost 1; bases outside the gene matches: 4. Germline CDR1 is KGHSH and CDR2 is LQKENI. This CDR3 spans 14 amino acids. CDR3 residues: CASSTGLGSYEQYF. The CDR3 nucleotides are TGTGCCAGCTCAACGGGACTAGGATCCTACGAGCAGTACTTC.

This chain links TRBV6-5 with TRBJ2-7; maybe TRBD2 (5 bases). V was pared by 2 bases and J by 5 bases, with 7 bases between. The germline CDR1 and CDR2 sequences are MNHEY and SVGAGI. The length of the CDR3 is 12 residues. CDR3 protein: CASSYAGNEQYF. CDR3 DNA sequence: TGTGCCAGCAGTTACGCGGGTAACGAGCAGTACTTC.

This chain uses TRBV6-2 or TRBV6-3 with TRBJ2-5, with no clear D. CDR3 length equals 12 residues. CDR1 is MNHEY and CDR2 is SVGEGT in the germline V gene. V was clipped by 4 bases and J by 1 base, with 4 bases between them. CDR3 sequence (DNA): TGTGCCAGCAGTTCCTTCCAAGAGACCCAGTACTTC. It is translated as CASSSFQETQYF.

The V and J genes are TRBV7-2 and TRBJ2-7; 8 bases fit TRBD2. Germline V gives CDR1 SGHTA, CDR2 FQGNSA. This CDR3 is 16 amino acids long. The V and J ends lost 5 bases and 0 bases, in that order; junction bases with no gene match: 9. CDR3 bases: TGTGCCAGCAGCCGCACCGCGGGGGGAGTCTCCTACGAGCAGTACTTC. It translates to CASSRTAGGVSYEQYF.

CDR3 amino acids: CASSFAPGVAGAVTDTQYF. The CDR3 DNA follows: TGCGCCAGCAGCTTTGCCCCTGGCGTAGCGGGAGCTGTCACAGATACGCAGTATTTT. The chain links TRBV5-1 to TRBJ2-3; the match to TRBD2 covers 9 bases. Losses at the gene ends were 2 bases for V and 2 bases for J; bases not matched to a gene: 15. The CDR3 spans 19 residues. Germline lookup yields CDR1 SGHRS and CDR2 YFSETQ.

V and J are TRBV19 and TRBJ1-1, with no clear D. V was clipped by 2 bases and J by 0 bases, with 4 bases between them. Germline V lookup: CDR1 LNHDA, CDR2 SQIVND (reference sequence). The CDR3 sequence is 13 residues long. The CDR3 reads CASSISMNTEAFF. DNA of the CDR3: TGTGCCAGTAGTATAAGCATGAACACTGAAGCTTTCTTT.

The chain combines TRBV4-3 with TRBJ2-1; D perhaps matches TRBD1 (6 bases). The CDR3 has 18 residues. Between the trimmed V and J ends, which lost 0 bases and 8 bases, there was a span of 23 bases. From germline, CDR1 is LGHNA and CDR2 YSLEER. CDR3: CASSQERSANRALDEQFF. The CDR3 DNA reads as TGCGCCAGCAGCCAAGAAAGGTCGGCGAACAGGGCCCTCGATGAGCAGTTCTTC.